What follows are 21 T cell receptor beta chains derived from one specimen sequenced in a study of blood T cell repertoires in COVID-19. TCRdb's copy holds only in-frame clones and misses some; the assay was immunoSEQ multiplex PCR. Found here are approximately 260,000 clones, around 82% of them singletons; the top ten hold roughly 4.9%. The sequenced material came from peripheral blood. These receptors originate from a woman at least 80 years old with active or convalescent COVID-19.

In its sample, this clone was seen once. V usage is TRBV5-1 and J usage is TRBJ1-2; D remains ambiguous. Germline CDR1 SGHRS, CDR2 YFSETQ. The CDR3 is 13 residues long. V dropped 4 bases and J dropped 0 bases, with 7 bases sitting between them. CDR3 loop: CASSENTNYGYTF. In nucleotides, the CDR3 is TGCGCCAGCAGCGAGAATACTAACTATGGCTACACCTTC.

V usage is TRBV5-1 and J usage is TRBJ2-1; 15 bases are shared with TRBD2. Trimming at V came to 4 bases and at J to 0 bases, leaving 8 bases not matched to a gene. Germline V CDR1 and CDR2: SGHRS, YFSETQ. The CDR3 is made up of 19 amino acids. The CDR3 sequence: CASSPGLAGGASSYNEQFF. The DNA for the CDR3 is TGCGCCAGCAGCCCCGGACTAGCGGGAGGGGCAAGCTCCTACAATGAGCAGTTCTTC.

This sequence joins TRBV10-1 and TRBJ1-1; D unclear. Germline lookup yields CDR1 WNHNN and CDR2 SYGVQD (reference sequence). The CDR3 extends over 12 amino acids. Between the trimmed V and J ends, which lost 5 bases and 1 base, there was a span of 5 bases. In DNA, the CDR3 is TGCGCCAGCAGTACTGGGAACACTGAAGCTTTCTTT. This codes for CASSTGNTEAFF.

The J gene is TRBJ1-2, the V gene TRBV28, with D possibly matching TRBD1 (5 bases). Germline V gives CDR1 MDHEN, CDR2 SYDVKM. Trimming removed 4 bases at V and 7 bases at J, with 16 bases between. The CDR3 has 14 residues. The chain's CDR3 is CASSSPRQQGGYTF. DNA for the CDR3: TGTGCCAGCAGTTCCCCAAGGCAGCAGGGTGGCTACACCTTC.

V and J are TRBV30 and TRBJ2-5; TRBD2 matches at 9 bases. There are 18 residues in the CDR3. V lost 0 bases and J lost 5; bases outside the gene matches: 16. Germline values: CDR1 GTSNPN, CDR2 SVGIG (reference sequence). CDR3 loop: CAWSVRYRVAGEEETQYF. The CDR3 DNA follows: TGTGCCTGGAGTGTACGATATAGAGTAGCGGGGGAGGAGGAGACCCAGTACTTC.

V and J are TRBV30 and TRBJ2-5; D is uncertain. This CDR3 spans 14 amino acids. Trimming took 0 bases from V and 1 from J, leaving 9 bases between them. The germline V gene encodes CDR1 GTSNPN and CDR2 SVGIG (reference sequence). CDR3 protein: CAWSVSLRQETQYF. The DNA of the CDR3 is TGTGCCTGGAGTGTGTCGCTACGCCAAGAGACCCAGTACTTC.

In DNA form, the CDR3 reads TGTGCCAGCAGCGCTTGGGACACGAGCTCTGGAAACACCATATATTTT. Translating it yields CASSAWDTSSGNTIYF. The chain is built from TRBV11-1 and TRBJ1-3; perhaps TRBD1 as D (6 bases). Trimming took off 5 bases at V and 0 bases at J, with 14 bases between the two ends. The CDR3 is 16 residues long. The germline V gene has CDR1 SGHAT and CDR2 FQDESV (reference sequence).

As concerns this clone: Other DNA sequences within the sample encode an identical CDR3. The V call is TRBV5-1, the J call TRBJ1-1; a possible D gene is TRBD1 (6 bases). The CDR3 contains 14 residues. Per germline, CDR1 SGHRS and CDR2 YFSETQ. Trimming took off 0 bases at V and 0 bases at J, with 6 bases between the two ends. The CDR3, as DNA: TGCGCCAGCAGCTTGGACAGGGTGAACACTGAAGCTTTCTTT. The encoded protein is CASSLDRVNTEAFF.

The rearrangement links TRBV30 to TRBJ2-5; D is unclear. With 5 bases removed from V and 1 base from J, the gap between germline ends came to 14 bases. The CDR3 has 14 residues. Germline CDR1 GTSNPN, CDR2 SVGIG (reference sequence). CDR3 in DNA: TGTGCCTGGCAAGCAGGCAGCTTCCAAGAGACCCAGTACTTC. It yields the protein CAWQAGSFQETQYF.

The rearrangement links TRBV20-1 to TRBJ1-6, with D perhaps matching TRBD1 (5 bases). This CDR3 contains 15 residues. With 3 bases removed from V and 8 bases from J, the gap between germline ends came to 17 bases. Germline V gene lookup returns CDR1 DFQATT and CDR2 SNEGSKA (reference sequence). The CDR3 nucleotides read TGCAGTGCTAGTGAATGGGCCAGGGTGGATTCACCCCTCCACTTT. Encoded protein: CSASEWARVDSPLHF.

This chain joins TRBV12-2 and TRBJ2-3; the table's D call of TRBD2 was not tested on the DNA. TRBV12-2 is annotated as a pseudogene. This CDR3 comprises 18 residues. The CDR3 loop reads CASRSQPPTKRVRDTQYF. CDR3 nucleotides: TGTGCAAGTCGCTCCCAACCCCCAACCAAGCGGGTCCGAGATACGCAGTATTTT.

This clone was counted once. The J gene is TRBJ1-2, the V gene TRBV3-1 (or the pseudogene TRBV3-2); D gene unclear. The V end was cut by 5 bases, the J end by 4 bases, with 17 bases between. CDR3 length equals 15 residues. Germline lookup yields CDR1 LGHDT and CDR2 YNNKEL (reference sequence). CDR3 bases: TGTGCCAGCAGCACATATGCGAGGCAGACCTATGGCTACACCTTC. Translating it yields CASSTYARQTYGYTF.

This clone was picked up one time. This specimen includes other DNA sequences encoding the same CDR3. CDR3 sequence (DNA): TGTGCCAGCAGTGACCCCGGGACAGGGGGCGTGTATGGCTACACCTTC. This encodes CASSDPGTGGVYGYTF. This chain joins TRBV25-1 and TRBJ1-2; 12 nucleotides align to TRBD1. The CDR3 is 16 residues long. CDR1 MGHDK and CDR2 SYGVNS come from the germline V gene. Unmatched junction bases numbered 7, after V lost 3 bases and J lost 5 bases.

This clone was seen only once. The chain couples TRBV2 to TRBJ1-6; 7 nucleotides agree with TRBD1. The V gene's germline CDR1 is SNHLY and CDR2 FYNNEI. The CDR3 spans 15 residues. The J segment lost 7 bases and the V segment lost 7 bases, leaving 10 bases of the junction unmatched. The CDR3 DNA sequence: TGTGCCAGCAATGCTCAGGGGGTACTAAATTCACCCCTCCACTTT. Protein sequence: CASNAQGVLNSPLHF.

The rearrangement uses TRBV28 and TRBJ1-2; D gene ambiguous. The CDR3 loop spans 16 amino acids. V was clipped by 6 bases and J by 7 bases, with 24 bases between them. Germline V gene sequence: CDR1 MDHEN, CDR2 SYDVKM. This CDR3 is CASSSLGAQNWGGYTF. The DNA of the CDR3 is TGTGCCAGCAGCTCACTAGGAGCGCAAAACTGGGGTGGCTACACCTTC.

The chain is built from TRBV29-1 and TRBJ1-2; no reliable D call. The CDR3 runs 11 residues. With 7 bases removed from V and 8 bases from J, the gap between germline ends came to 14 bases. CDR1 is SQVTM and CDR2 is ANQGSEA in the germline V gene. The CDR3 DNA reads TGCAGCGCCGAGGAGGGTTGGGGCTACACCTTC. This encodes CSAEEGWGYTF.

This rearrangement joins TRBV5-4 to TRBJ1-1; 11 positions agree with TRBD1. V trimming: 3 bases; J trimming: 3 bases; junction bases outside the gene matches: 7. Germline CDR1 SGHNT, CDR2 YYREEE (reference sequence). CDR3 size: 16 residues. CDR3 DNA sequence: TGTGCCAGCAGCTCCTGGACAGGGGGCAGGGACACTGAAGCTTTCTTT. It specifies CASSSWTGGRDTEAFF. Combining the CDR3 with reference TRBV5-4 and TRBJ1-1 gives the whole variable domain ETGVTQSPTHLIKTRGQQVTLRCSSQSGHNTVSWYQQALGQGPQFIFQYYREEENGRGNFPPRFSGLQFPNYSSELNVNALELDDSALYLCASSSWTGGRDTEAFFGQGTRLTVV.

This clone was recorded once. As DNA, the CDR3 is TGCGCCAGCAGCCAACGCGAGTCAGATACGCAGTATTTT. Translation: CASSQRESDTQYF. This chain uses TRBV4-1 with TRBJ2-3, with D unresolved. This CDR3 has 13 residues. CDR1 and CDR2 (germline): MGHRA, YSYEKL. Trimming cost V 2 bases and J 4 bases, with 7 bases left between them.

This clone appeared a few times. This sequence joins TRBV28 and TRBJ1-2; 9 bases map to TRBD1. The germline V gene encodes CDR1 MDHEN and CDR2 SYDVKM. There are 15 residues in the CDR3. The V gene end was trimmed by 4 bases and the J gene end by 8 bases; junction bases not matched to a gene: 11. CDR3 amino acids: CASSSIPQGAKGYTF. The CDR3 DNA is TGTGCCAGCAGTTCGATACCACAGGGGGCGAAGGGCTACACCTTC.

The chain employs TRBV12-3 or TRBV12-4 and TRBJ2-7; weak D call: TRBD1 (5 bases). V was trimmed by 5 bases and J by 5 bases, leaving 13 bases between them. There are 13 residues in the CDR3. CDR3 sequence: CASSKLQGHEQYF. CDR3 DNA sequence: TGTGCCAGCAGTAAACTCCAGGGCCACGAGCAGTACTTC.

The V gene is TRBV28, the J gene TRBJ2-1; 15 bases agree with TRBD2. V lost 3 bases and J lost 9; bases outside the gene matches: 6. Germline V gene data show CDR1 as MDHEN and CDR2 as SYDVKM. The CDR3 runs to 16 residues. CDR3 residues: CASSFAGTSGRTEQFF. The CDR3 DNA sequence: TGTGCCAGCAGTTTTGCAGGGACTAGCGGGAGGACTGAGCAGTTCTTC. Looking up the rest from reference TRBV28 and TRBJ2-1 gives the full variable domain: DVKVTQSSRYLVKRTGEKVFLECVQDMDHENMFWYRQDPGLGLRLIYFSYDVKMKEKGDIPEGYSVSREKKERFSLILESASTNQTSMYLCASSFAGTSGRTEQFFGPGTRLTVL.